This TCR beta chain was sequenced for a study of OX40 agonist ivuxolimab in advanced cancers. For the study at large: Three patients had partial responses: one hepatocellular carcinoma, two cutaneous melanoma.

The repertoire was sequenced with immunoSEQ multiplex PCR; TCRdb's copy has only in-frame clones and lacks some. This table holds roughly 43,000 clones, approximately 91% found once. Regarding the study as a whole: Not determined was the antigen specificity of the expanded peripheral T cells. Researchers report that CD8+ T cells had, on average, more expanded clones than CD4+.

Concerning this clone: No antigen is known for it.

V shed 4 bases and J shed 4 bases, with 14 bases lying between them. The CDR3 is 15 amino acids. The germline CDR1 and CDR2 sequences are LNHDA and SQIVND (reference sequence). The origin of this receptor is an adult with an advanced solid tumor such as melanoma, head and neck, liver or kidney cancer. This specimen was CD4+ or CD8+ T cells sorted from blood, taken in a trial of the OX40 agonist ivuxolimab. The chain combines TRBV19 with TRBJ2-1, with no clear D. CDR3 residues: CASSKGWDGYNEQFF. CDR3 coding DNA: TGTGCCAGTAGTAAGGGCTGGGATGGTTACAATGAGCAGTTCTTC.